The 18 T cell receptor beta chains below were found in one sample sequenced in a study of blood T cell repertoires in COVID-19. The method was immunoSEQ multiplex PCR; TCRdb's version includes in-frame clones alone and lacks a portion of them. There are approximately 350,000 clones in the sample; about 90% occur only once, and about 3% lies in the top ten. Source material: PBMCs or T cells enriched from blood (not recorded which). The receptors here all came from a woman in her twenties or thirties who had recovered from COVID-19.

The chain joins TRBV6-1 to TRBJ1-2; 7 bases map to TRBD1. Trimming cost V 0 bases and J 0 bases; bases outside gene matches: 16. CDR1 and CDR2 (germline): MNHNS, SASEGT. The CDR3 is made up of 20 amino acids. The DNA for the CDR3 is TGTGCCAGCAGTGAAGCCGGCCCTTGGACAGGTTTTTTTTCTAACTATGGCTACACCTTC. Translated: CASSEAGPWTGFFSNYGYTF.

The chain recombines TRBV5-1 with TRBJ2-7; D is possibly TRBD1 (5 bases). The germline V and J ends were trimmed by 0 bases and 3 bases, with 16 bases remaining between them. Germline V gene data show CDR1 as SGHRS and CDR2 as YFSETQ. The CDR3 totals 16 residues. In DNA, the CDR3 is TGCGCCAGCAGCTTGGGGGCAGGGAACTACTACTACGAGCAGTACTTC. Translated: CASSLGAGNYYYEQYF.

V gene TRBV18 combines with J gene TRBJ2-7, with a weak D call TRBD2 (6 bases). CDR1 KGHSH and CDR2 LQKENI come from the germline V gene. The CDR3 is 16 amino acids. Trimming cost V 5 bases and J 2 bases, with 19 bases left between them. The CDR3 loop reads CASSAVLWGEPYEQYF. CDR3 DNA sequence: TGTGCCAGCTCAGCCGTGTTGTGGGGGGAGCCCTACGAGCAGTACTTC.

This clone was seen only once. The V call is TRBV19, the J call TRBJ2-1; D gene ambiguous. The CDR3 loop spans 13 amino acids. Trimming removed 5 bases at V and 5 bases at J, with 10 bases between. Germline V gene lookup returns CDR1 LNHDA and CDR2 SQIVND (reference sequence). CDR3: CASSLGLDNEQFF. CDR3 nucleotides: TGTGCCAGTAGTCTTGGCCTAGACAATGAGCAGTTCTTC.

This chain links TRBV3-1 (or the pseudogene TRBV3-2) with TRBJ2-7, with 10 bases that match TRBD2. V lost 4 bases to trimming and J lost 3 bases; unmatched junction nucleotides: 3. The CDR3 loop spans 14 amino acids. Germline lookup yields CDR1 LGHDT and CDR2 YNNKEL (reference sequence). CDR3 in DNA: TGTGCCAGCAGCCTCCTAGCGGGAGACTACGAGCAGTACTTC. Protein sequence: CASSLLAGDYEQYF.

This rearrangement joins TRBV30 to TRBJ2-3; 7 positions match TRBD1. The CDR3 has 16 amino acids. Germline CDR1 reads GTSNPN; CDR2 reads SVGIG (reference sequence). J gave up 3 bases and V 0 bases, and 9 bases lay outside the gene matches. The CDR3 reads CAWSVMTGTRTDTQYF. Here the CDR3 DNA reads TGTGCCTGGAGTGTAATGACAGGGACGAGAACAGATACGCAGTATTTT.

This chain uses TRBV10-3 with TRBJ2-5; D might be TRBD1 (6 bases). The CDR3 runs 18 residues. The germline V gene has CDR1 ENHRY and CDR2 SYGVKD. The V end was cut by 10 bases, the J end by 3 bases, with 30 bases between. CDR3: CATQNSFLGGGQEETQYF. In nucleotides, the CDR3 is TGTGCCACCCAAAATAGTTTCCTTGGTGGGGGACAAGAAGAGACCCAGTACTTC.

CDR3 nucleotide sequence: TGTGCCAGCAGCGGTGGACTAGCGGGAGGGCGGGGCACCGGGGAGCTGTTTTTT. Encoded protein: CASSGGLAGGRGTGELFF. The chain has TRBV9 and TRBJ2-2, with TRBD2 matching 15 bases. This CDR3 comprises 18 residues. CDR1 and CDR2 from the germline V gene are SGDLS and YYNGEE. The V and J ends lost 3 bases and 4 bases, in that order; junction bases with no gene match: 7.

The chain's CDR3 is CASSVAGGGALSSYNEQFF. DNA for the CDR3: TGTGCCAGCAGCGTAGCCGGCGGGGGGGCTTTGAGTTCCTACAATGAGCAGTTCTTC. V gene TRBV9 combines with J gene TRBJ2-1; 9 bases align to TRBD2. This CDR3 region has 19 residues. The germline V gene has CDR1 SGDLS and CDR2 YYNGEE. The V and J ends lost 0 bases and 1 base, in that order; junction bases with no gene match: 11.

This clone showed up just once. The genes are TRBV6-6 and TRBJ2-7; TRBD2 aligns across 7 bases. Germline values: CDR1 MNHNY, CDR2 SVGAGI (reference sequence). V trimming: 8 bases; J trimming: 1 base; junction bases outside the gene matches: 5. This CDR3 region has 13 residues. The CDR3 DNA sequence: TGTGCCAGCGCGGCGGGGGAATCCTACGAGCAGTACTTC. It is translated as CASAAGESYEQYF.

The CDR3 sequence: CASGVYQGASQPQHF. CDR3 sequence (DNA): TGTGCCAGCGGAGTCTATCAGGGGGCCAGCCAGCCCCAGCATTTT. This rearrangement joins TRBV2 to TRBJ1-5, with 8 bases identical to TRBD1. Looked up from germline, CDR1 is SNHLY and CDR2 is FYNNEI. The CDR3 sequence is 15 residues long. J gave up 7 bases and V 8 bases, and 13 bases lay outside the gene matches.

CDR3 nucleotide sequence: TGTGCCAGCAGCCAGACAGGGTCTGCTTCACCCCTCCACTTT. This codes for CASSQTGSASPLHF. The gene calls are TRBV6-4 and TRBJ1-6; TRBD1 matches at 7 bases. The CDR3 has 14 residues. With 6 bases clipped from V and 9 bases from J, the junction kept 8 bases outside the gene matches. Germline values: CDR1 MRHNA, CDR2 SNTAGT.

The rearrangement joins TRBV19 to TRBJ2-7, with a possible D match to TRBD2 (5 bases). Germline V gene lookup returns CDR1 LNHDA and CDR2 SQIVND (reference sequence). The V gene lost 1 base and the J gene lost 6 bases, with 13 bases spanning the gap. The CDR3 covers 14 residues. The CDR3 DNA sequence: TGTGCCAGTAGTATAGGGGCCCGGGCGGGCGAGCAGTACTTC. The encoded protein is CASSIGARAGEQYF.

The chain employs TRBV11-1 and TRBJ2-1, with 8 bases that match TRBD2. The CDR3 is made up of 14 amino acids. V shed 7 bases and J 8 bases; nucleotides not matched to a gene: 10. Per germline, CDR1 SGHAT and CDR2 FQDESV (reference sequence). CDR3 DNA: TGTGCCAGCAACTCCGGGACTAGAGTCTATGAGCAGTTCTTC. Amino acid sequence: CASNSGTRVYEQFF. The full variable domain, in which reference TRBV11-1 and TRBJ2-1 provide the parts outside the CDR3, is EAEVAQSPRYKITEKSQAVAFWCDPISGHATLYWYRQILGQGPELLVQFQDESVVDDSQLPKDRFSAERLKGVDSTLKIQPAELGDSAMYLCASNSGTRVYEQFFGPGTRLTVL.

The rearrangement joins TRBV5-6 to TRBJ2-7; 8 positions match TRBD1. J lost 3 bases, V lost 1 base, and 3 bases had no gene match. Per germline, CDR1 SGHDT and CDR2 YYEEEE. CDR3 length equals 14 residues. CDR3 in DNA: TGTGCCAGCAGCTTGTTGGACAGGGACTACGAGCAGTACTTC. This codes for CASSLLDRDYEQYF.

The CDR3 DNA reads TGTGCCAGCAGCATAACCGGGACTAGCGTTCACAATGAGCAGTTCTTC. Amino acid sequence: CASSITGTSVHNEQFF. The chain recombines TRBV7-8 with TRBJ2-1; 10 nucleotides align to TRBD2. Germline CDR1 and CDR2: SGHVS and FQNEAQ. The CDR3 is made up of 16 amino acids. Trimming at V came to 5 bases and at J to 5 bases, leaving 9 bases not matched to a gene.

This rearrangement joins TRBV14 to TRBJ1-6, with a possible D match to TRBD1 (6 bases). CDR1 and CDR2 (germline): SGHDN, FVKESK. The ends were cut back, 0 bases at V and 8 bases at J, with 14 bases in the middle. This CDR3 is 16 amino acids long. The CDR3 loop is CASSQDSGQIDSPLHF. The CDR3 region has the DNA TGTGCCAGCAGCCAAGATTCCGGACAGATTGATTCACCCCTCCACTTT.

The chain recombines TRBV9 with TRBJ2-3, with a weak D call TRBD2 (6 bases). The germline V and J ends were trimmed by 0 bases and 2 bases, with 13 bases remaining between them. Germline V gives CDR1 SGDLS, CDR2 YYNGEE. This CDR3 comprises 16 residues. CDR3 coding DNA: TGTGCCAGCAGCGTAGGTGCGGGGAAATACACAGATACGCAGTATTTT. Its translation: CASSVGAGKYTDTQYF.